What follows describes a single T cell receptor (beta chain). The sample is drawn from a study of technical replicates of blood from several donors. The table came from immunoSEQ multiplex PCR; TCRdb's copy has only in-frame clones and leaves some out. The sample gives 95,000 to 100,000 clones, approximately 94% of which show up once; 0.22% is in the top ten. CDR1 and CDR2 (germline): SGHNT, YYREEE (reference sequence). V was trimmed by 4 bases and J by 7 bases, leaving 15 bases between them. CDR3 length equals 15 residues. The sample consisted of T cells isolated from PBMCs. The genes are TRBV5-4 and TRBJ1-6; TRBD1 is a possible D gene (6 bases). The sequence was obtained from a human donor in good health. CDR3 sequence (DNA): TGTGCCAGCAGCCCGCGAACAGGGTACAATTCACCCCTCCACTTT. As protein: CASSPRTGYNSPLHF.